A single sample is the source of the 30 T cell receptor beta chains below, sequenced in a study of glioma-infiltrating T cells after dendritic cell vaccination. Libraries were prepared by immunoSEQ multiplex PCR; TCRdb keeps only in-frame clonotypes and omits some of them. The table has tens of thousands of clones, about 87% seen once; the top ten hold approximately 3.2%. The specimen was blood, collected before dendritic cell vaccination. These receptors all come from a human donor with glioblastoma.

The chain employs TRBV7-3 and TRBJ2-7; 9 nucleotides agree with TRBD2. J lost 3 bases, V lost 5 bases, and 8 bases had no gene match. Looked up from germline, CDR1 is SGHTA and CDR2 is FQGTGA. This CDR3 region has 15 residues. The CDR3 bases are TGTGCCAGCAGCCCCGCGGGGGGGGTCCTCTACGAGCAGTACTTC. Protein sequence: CASSPAGGVLYEQYF.

V and J are TRBV5-4 and TRBJ1-2; 8 bases are a match to TRBD1. Germline-derived CDR1 and CDR2 are SGHNT and YYREEE (reference sequence). The V and J ends lost 4 bases and 4 bases, in that order; junction bases with no gene match: 6. CDR3 length: 14 residues. CDR3 sequence: CASSRDRTGYGYTF. CDR3 bases: TGTGCCAGCAGCCGGGACAGGACGGGCTATGGCTACACCTTC.

This chain connects TRBV10-3 to TRBJ1-1; 8 positions agree with TRBD1. Germline V lookup: CDR1 ENHRY, CDR2 SYGVKD. Losses at the gene ends were 8 bases for V and 0 bases for J; bases not matched to a gene: 11. The CDR3 consists of 16 residues. Here the CDR3 reads CAIHPGRGPMNTEAFF. CDR3 in DNA: TGTGCCATCCACCCCGGCAGGGGGCCCATGAACACTGAAGCTTTCTTT.

The V call is TRBV6-5, the J call TRBJ1-3; the match to TRBD1 covers 7 bases. Germline assignment: CDR1 MNHEY and CDR2 SVGAGI. There are 15 residues in the CDR3. V shed 6 bases, J shed 2 bases, and the junction held 7 bases outside the gene matches. In DNA, the CDR3 is TGTGCCAGCAGAAGACAGGGTAACGCTGGAAACACCATATATTTT. Translated: CASRRQGNAGNTIYF.

This clone was picked up one time. The chain has TRBV6-5 and TRBJ2-2; no clear D. CDR3 size: 15 residues. Germline V gene data show CDR1 as MNHEY and CDR2 as SVGAGI. Trimming removed 8 bases at V and 7 bases at J, with 20 bases between. The CDR3 reads CASEPVVGLGGELFF. CDR3 sequence (DNA): TGTGCCAGCGAACCAGTCGTGGGCTTAGGCGGGGAGCTGTTTTTT.

This chain uses TRBV6-1 with TRBJ2-7; 7 bases align to TRBD1. The junction had 5 bases not matched to a gene; V was cut back by 7 bases and J by 5 bases. Germline CDR1 is MNHNS and CDR2 is SASEGT. CDR3 length equals 12 residues. DNA for the CDR3: TGTGCCAGCAAGACAGGGTTGAACGAGCAGTACTTC. Its translation is CASKTGLNEQYF.

This clone appeared once. The chain has TRBV5-1 and TRBJ1-1; 7 bases are shared with TRBD1. V lost 2 bases, J lost 0 bases, and 1 base stayed unmatched. The CDR3 contains 14 residues. Germline CDR1 SGHRS, CDR2 YFSETQ. The CDR3 sequence: CASSFDRVNTEAFF. As DNA, the CDR3 is TGCGCCAGCAGCTTTGACAGGGTGAACACTGAAGCTTTCTTT.

V usage is TRBV10-2 and J usage is TRBJ2-2; possibly TRBD2 for D (5 bases). The CDR3 consists of 13 residues. V was clipped by 2 bases and J by 7 bases, with 8 bases between them. Germline loops: CDR1 WSHSY, CDR2 SAAADI. The CDR3 is CASSETRGGELFF. The CDR3 nucleotides are TGCGCCAGCAGTGAGACACGGGGCGGGGAGCTGTTTTTT.

As regards this clone: The identical CDR3 is also encoded by other nucleotide sequences in the sample. The chain uses TRBV6-5 and TRBJ2-7, with TRBD2 matching over 7 bases. Trimming removed 6 bases from V and 4 bases from J; junction bases left unmatched: 3. This CDR3 region has 12 residues. From germline, CDR1 is MNHEY and CDR2 SVGAGI. The CDR3 DNA reads TGTGCCAGCAGGGGGCGGGGGTACGAGCAGTACTTC. Translation gives CASRGRGYEQYF.

The gene calls are TRBV28 and TRBJ1-1, with 8 positions matching TRBD1. V was clipped by 4 bases and J by 7 bases; unmatched bases: 14. The CDR3 length is 16 residues. Germline V gene data show CDR1 as MDHEN and CDR2 as SYDVKM. CDR3 coding DNA: TGTGCCAGCAGTTCGGATAGGACAGGGAGTACTGTTGAAGCTTTCTTT. Its protein is CASSSDRTGSTVEAFF. Complete variable domain (other parts from reference TRBV28 and TRBJ1-1): DVKVTQSSRYLVKRTGEKVFLECVQDMDHENMFWYRQDPGLGLRLIYFSYDVKMKEKGDIPEGYSVSREKKERFSLILESASTNQTSMYLCASSSDRTGSTVEAFFGQGTRLTVV.

The gene calls are TRBV30 and TRBJ2-4; 9 nucleotides line up with TRBD2. V lost 0 bases and J lost 7; bases outside the gene matches: 13. Germline V gene sequence: CDR1 GTSNPN, CDR2 SVGIG (reference sequence). This CDR3 region has 17 residues. The CDR3: CAWSVNSAGGYGNIQYF. CDR3 nucleotide sequence: TGTGCCTGGAGTGTTAACTCAGCGGGAGGTTATGGGAACATTCAGTACTTC.

This chain uses TRBV2 with TRBJ1-2, with TRBD1 matching over 8 bases. The ends lost 6 bases at V and 8 bases at J; junction bases unmatched: 11. CDR1 and CDR2 (germline): SNHLY, FYNNEI. The CDR3 loop spans 14 amino acids. The DNA for the CDR3 is TGTGCCAGCAGGTCCGGGACAGGTTTAGAGGGCTACACCTTC. It is translated as CASRSGTGLEGYTF.

The rearrangement uses TRBV7-9 and TRBJ2-2; D might be TRBD2 (7 bases). This CDR3 has 16 residues. The V gene's germline CDR1 is SEHNR and CDR2 FQNEAQ (reference sequence). The V gene lost 5 bases and the J gene lost 0 bases, with 13 bases spanning the gap. The CDR3 region has the DNA TGTGCCAGCAGCCAGCGGGGACAAGCGAACACCGGGGAGCTGTTTTTT. Translation: CASSQRGQANTGELFF. The full variable domain, with the rest looked up from reference TRBV7-9 and TRBJ2-2, is DTGVSQNPRHKITKRGQNVTFRCDPISEHNRLYWYRQTLGQGPEFLTYFQNEAQLEKSRLLSDRFSAERPKGSFSTLEIQRTEQGDSAMYLCASSQRGQANTGELFFGEGSRLTVL.

The gene calls are TRBV5-4 and TRBJ2-3; 12 nucleotides match TRBD2. With 4 bases clipped from V and 1 base from J, the junction kept 4 bases outside the gene matches. The CDR3 has 16 amino acids. Germline lookup yields CDR1 SGHNT and CDR2 YYREEE (reference sequence). The CDR3 DNA reads TGTGCCAGCAGCCCTCGGACTAGCGGGGGCACAGATACGCAGTATTTT. Translated: CASSPRTSGGTDTQYF.

This rearrangement joins TRBV6-5 to TRBJ1-1; tentatively, D is TRBD1 (6 bases). Per germline, CDR1 MNHEY and CDR2 SVGAGI. V was pared by 0 bases and J by 9 bases, with 11 bases between. There are 13 residues in the CDR3. The CDR3: CASSYSNRAQAFF. CDR3 bases: TGTGCCAGCAGTTACTCTAACAGGGCCCAAGCTTTCTTT.

This chain connects TRBV11-2 to TRBJ1-3; TRBD1 is a possible D gene (6 bases). The germline V and J ends were trimmed by 5 bases and 2 bases, with 10 bases remaining between them. Germline V gives CDR1 SGHAT, CDR2 FQNNGV. This CDR3 comprises 14 residues. The CDR3 here is CASSTGLAGNTIYF. The CDR3 DNA is TGTGCCAGCAGCACAGGGCTGGCTGGAAACACCATATATTTT.

This clone appeared a single time. The chain has TRBV2 and TRBJ1-5, with no clear D. The CDR3 runs 14 residues. The germline CDR1 and CDR2 sequences are SNHLY and FYNNEI. The V gene lost 4 bases and the J gene lost 7 bases, with 14 bases spanning the gap. CDR3 DNA: TGTGCCAGCAGTGGGTCCCAGAGGGCACAGCCCCAGCATTTT. This gives the protein CASSGSQRAQPQHF. Full variable domain (missing parts from reference TRBV2 and TRBJ1-5): EPEVTQTPSHQVTQMGQEVILRCVPISNHLYFYWYRQILGQKVEFLVSFYNNEISEKSEIFDDQFSVERPDGSNFTLKIRSTKLEDSAMYFCASSGSQRAQPQHFGDGTRLSIL.

The rearrangement joins TRBV7-2 to TRBJ2-3, with 9 positions matching TRBD2. The V gene end was trimmed by 0 bases and the J gene end by 7 bases; junction bases not matched to a gene: 11. CDR1 is SGHTA and CDR2 is FQGNSA in the germline V gene. The CDR3 totals 17 residues. CDR3 DNA sequence: TGTGCCAGCAGCTTAGCTCCCTTGGGGAGCGGGAGGAATACGCAGTATTTT. Translating gives CASSLAPLGSGRNTQYF.

The rearrangement joins TRBV5-1 to TRBJ1-1, with D unclear. V was cut by 0 bases and J by 0 bases, with 6 bases left in between. The CDR3 runs to 14 residues. Germline CDR1 and CDR2: SGHRS and YFSETQ. CDR3 loop: CASSLDPMNTEAFF. The DNA for the CDR3 is TGCGCCAGCAGCTTGGATCCCATGAACACTGAAGCTTTCTTT. The variable domain in full, with the rest retrieved from reference TRBV5-1 and TRBJ1-1, is KAGVTQTPRYLIKTRGQQVTLSCSPISGHRSVSWYQQTPGQGLQFLFEYFSETQRNKGNFPGRFSGRQFSNSRSEMNVSTLELGDSALYLCASSLDPMNTEAFFGQGTRLTVV.

The CDR3 sequence: CASSLDAGLTNTIYF. CDR3 DNA: TGTGCCAGCAGCCTAGATGCAGGGCTTACAAACACCATATATTTT. This sequence joins TRBV7-9 and TRBJ1-3, with D possibly matching TRBD1 (5 bases). CDR1 SEHNR and CDR2 FQNEAQ come from the germline V gene (reference sequence). This CDR3 has 15 residues. V was clipped by 5 bases and J by 6 bases, with 17 bases between them.

J is TRBJ1-2 and V is TRBV7-9; weak D call: TRBD1 (5 bases). The V end lost 5 bases, the J end lost 6 bases, and 16 bases lay between the germline ends. Germline-derived CDR1 and CDR2 are SEHNR and FQNEAQ (reference sequence). CDR3 size: 14 residues. CDR3 in amino acids: CASSPAWQGHGYTF. For the CDR3, the DNA is TGTGCCAGCAGCCCCGCGTGGCAGGGCCATGGCTACACCTTC.

The V and J genes are TRBV29-1 and TRBJ1-1; 7 positions agree with TRBD1. Germline CDR1 reads SQVTM; CDR2 reads ANQGSEA. CDR3 length equals 13 residues. After removal of 7 bases from V and 0 bases from J, the junction contained 5 bases not matched to a gene. CDR3 bases: TGCAGCGCCAAAGGGACAGTGAACACTGAAGCTTTCTTT. The encoded protein is CSAKGTVNTEAFF.

This chain joins TRBV5-1 and TRBJ2-7; 12 nucleotides align to TRBD1. The CDR3 length is 14 residues. V shed 5 bases and J 7 bases; nucleotides not matched to a gene: 7. Germline CDR1 reads SGHRS; CDR2 reads YFSETQ. The chain's CDR3 is CASRGTGGSGEQYF. CDR3 nucleotide sequence: TGCGCCAGCAGAGGGACAGGGGGCTCGGGAGAGCAGTACTTC.

This clone was picked up one time. The chain recombines TRBV11-2 with TRBJ2-3, with D unclear. The V gene lost 4 bases and the J gene lost 2 bases, with 4 bases spanning the gap. The CDR3 contains 12 residues. Germline CDR1 SGHAT, CDR2 FQNNGV. CDR3 coding DNA: TGTGCCAGCAGCTCTTACACAGATACGCAGTATTTT. Amino acids: CASSSYTDTQYF.

V usage is TRBV11-3 and J usage is TRBJ2-1, with 7 bases lining up with TRBD2. The J segment lost 3 bases and the V segment lost 5 bases, leaving 4 bases of the junction unmatched. This CDR3 is built from 14 residues. Germline V gene lookup returns CDR1 SGHNT and CDR2 YENEEA. The CDR3 DNA is TGTGCCAGCAGCCACGGGGGGATCTACAATGAGCAGTTCTTC. It yields the protein CASSHGGIYNEQFF.

This clone has more than one count but fewer than ten. V is TRBV30 and J is TRBJ2-3; D call uncertain. From germline, CDR1 is GTSNPN and CDR2 SVGIG (reference sequence). The germline V and J ends were trimmed by 2 bases and 4 bases, with 13 bases remaining between them. This CDR3 spans 14 amino acids. This CDR3 reads CAWSSRVDPDTQYF. For the CDR3, the DNA is TGTGCCTGGAGTTCCCGGGTGGATCCAGATACGCAGTATTTT.

V gene TRBV4-2 combines with J gene TRBJ2-3, with TRBD2 matching 12 bases. Germline V CDR1 and CDR2: LGHNA, YNFKEQ. J gave up 5 bases and V 4 bases, and 10 bases lay outside the gene matches. This CDR3 is built from 17 residues. CDR3 nucleotides: TGTGCCAGCAGCCCCAGGCTAGCGGGGGGGCCTGGAGATACGCAGTATTTT. Protein sequence: CASSPRLAGGPGDTQYF.

The chain joins TRBV29-1 to TRBJ1-3; TRBD1 might be the D (6 bases). CDR1 is SQVTM and CDR2 is ANQGSEA in the germline V gene. Trimming left V 5 bases short and J 2 bases short, with 10 bases between. CDR3 length equals 13 residues. CDR3 in amino acids: CSVRRGAGNTIYF. For the CDR3, the DNA is TGCAGCGTTCGCAGGGGAGCTGGAAACACCATATATTTT.

The rearrangement uses TRBV19 and TRBJ1-1; D not resolved. Deletions cut 5 bases from V and 8 bases from J, with 15 bases between. This CDR3 contains 13 residues. CDR1 is LNHDA and CDR2 is SQIVND in the germline V gene (reference sequence). In DNA, the CDR3 is TGTGCCAGTAGTCCGCGGGAGCCCATCGAAGCTTTCTTT. It translates to CASSPREPIEAFF.

This clone was observed a single time. CDR3 sequence reads: CASSISRTGGKDTQYF. CDR3 in DNA: TGTGCCAGTAGTATATCCAGGACAGGGGGAAAAGATACGCAGTATTTT. The V call is TRBV19, the J call TRBJ2-3, with TRBD1 identical over 10 bases. J was trimmed by 5 bases and V by 2 bases; bases with no gene match: 7. This CDR3 region has 16 residues. CDR1 LNHDA and CDR2 SQIVND come from the germline V gene (reference sequence). Full variable domain (remainder filled in from reference TRBV19 and TRBJ2-3): DGGITQSPKYLFRKEGQNVTLSCEQNLNHDAMYWYRQDPGQGLRLIYYSQIVNDFQKGDIAEGYSVSREKKESFPLTVTSAQKNPTAFYLCASSISRTGGKDTQYFGPGTRLTVL.